Listed here are 16 T cell receptor beta chains from one sample, sequenced in a study of blood T cell repertoires in COVID-19. Clones were read by immunoSEQ multiplex PCR, and TCRdb kept only the in-frame ones, dropping some. This table holds approximately 300,000 clones, approximately 90% found once. Input material: PBMCs or T cells enriched from blood (not recorded which). The receptor set was obtained from a woman between 25 and 40 years old who had been exposed to COVID-19.

This clone appeared a single time. V gene TRBV5-5 combines with J gene TRBJ1-2; D possibly corresponds to TRBD1 (5 bases). This CDR3 has 15 residues. V lost 3 bases to trimming and J lost 6 bases, with 18 bases between them. The germline V gene has CDR1 SGHKS and CDR2 YYEKEE (reference sequence). The CDR3 spells CASSSLAKGLDGYTF. The CDR3 nucleotides read TGTGCCAGCAGCTCCCTGGCCAAGGGGCTAGATGGCTACACCTTC.

The chain joins TRBV4-1 to TRBJ2-3, with 7 bases identical to TRBD2. The trim removed 3 bases at V and 0 bases at J, leaving 9 bases unmatched. Germline CDR1 MGHRA, CDR2 YSYEKL. This CDR3 region has 17 residues. The CDR3 DNA reads TGCGCCAGCAGCCAGGTAGGACTAGGCGAAAGCACAGATACGCAGTATTTT. It codes for CASSQVGLGESTDTQYF.

The rearrangement joins TRBV5-1 to TRBJ2-3; possibly TRBD1 for D (6 bases). This CDR3 contains 13 residues. The germline CDR1 and CDR2 sequences are SGHRS and YFSETQ. Trimming removed 4 bases at V and 5 bases at J, with 11 bases between. CDR3: CASSQGTRDTQYF. The CDR3 DNA follows: TGCGCCAGCAGCCAAGGGACACGAGATACGCAGTATTTT.

V gene TRBV5-1 combines with J gene TRBJ2-2, with 7 bases aligning to TRBD1. V trimming: 4 bases; J trimming: 1 base; junction bases outside the gene matches: 10. The CDR3 is 17 amino acids. The V gene's germline CDR1 is SGHRS and CDR2 YFSETQ. This CDR3 is CASSTQARQGNTGELFF. For the CDR3, the DNA is TGCGCCAGCAGCACCCAGGCGCGACAGGGGAACACCGGGGAGCTGTTTTTT.

The chain combines TRBV10-3 with TRBJ2-7, with a tentative D call TRBD2 (6 bases). Trimming removed 3 bases from V and 0 bases from J, with 21 bases in between. The germline V gene has CDR1 ENHRY and CDR2 SYGVKD. The CDR3 contains 18 residues. The CDR3 loop is CAISDAPGLKEYSYEQYF. In DNA, the CDR3 is TGTGCCATCAGTGACGCGCCGGGACTCAAAGAGTACTCCTACGAGCAGTACTTC.

This clone showed up just a few times. The rearrangement links TRBV11-3 to TRBJ2-5; 7 bases map to TRBD1. The germline gives CDR1 SGHNT, CDR2 YENEEA. The CDR3 covers 13 residues. J gave up 4 bases and V 5 bases, and 4 bases lay outside the gene matches. The CDR3 coding sequence is TGTGCCAGCAGCATCTACAGGGGAGAGACCCAGTACTTC. Protein sequence: CASSIYRGETQYF.

As regards this clone: Compared with germline, one end of the junction differs, possibly owing to a read error. The V gene is TRBV6-5, the J gene TRBJ1-5, with D perhaps TRBD1 (5 bases). CDR3 length: 14 amino acids. Germline loops: CDR1 MNHEY, CDR2 SVGAGI. CDR3 region: CASSYSTGKQPQHF. The DNA for the CDR3 is TGTGCCAGCAGTTACTCTACAGGCAAACAGCCCCAGCATTTT.

This clone is a singleton in its sample. The chain joins TRBV7-3 to TRBJ2-5; D is unclear. Trimming removed 1 base from V and 5 bases from J, with 8 bases in between. The CDR3 runs to 13 residues. Germline V gene lookup returns CDR1 SGHTA and CDR2 FQGTGA. In nucleotides, the CDR3 is TGTGCCAGCAGCTTAAGCTCCGGGGAGACCCAGTACTTC. This encodes CASSLSSGETQYF.

There are a few counts of this clone. The rearrangement joins TRBV11-2 to TRBJ1-6, with 11 positions matching TRBD1. The CDR3 contains 16 residues. The junction had 5 bases not matched to a gene; V was cut back by 0 bases and J by 10 bases. Germline V gene data show CDR1 as SGHAT and CDR2 as FQNNGV. The DNA for the CDR3 is TGTGCCAGCAGCTTAGAACCGGGACAGGGGGGATCACCCCTCCACTTT. The encoded protein is CASSLEPGQGGSPLHF. The variable domain in full, with the rest retrieved from reference TRBV11-2 and TRBJ1-6, is EAGVAQSPRYKIIEKRQSVAFWCNPISGHATLYWYQQILGQGPKLLIQFQNNGVVDDSQLPKDRFSAERLKGVDSTLKIQPAKLEDSAVYLCASSLEPGQGGSPLHFGNGTRLTVT.

This clone was seen a few times. The chain combines TRBV10-3 with TRBJ1-5, with 11 bases that match TRBD1. The V gene's germline CDR1 is ENHRY and CDR2 SYGVKD. After removal of 8 bases from V and 5 bases from J, the junction contained 2 bases not matched to a gene. This CDR3 comprises 13 residues. CDR3: CAIRDRGDQPQHF. The DNA for the CDR3 is TGTGCCATCCGGGACAGGGGGGATCAGCCCCAGCATTTT.

This chain links TRBV5-4 with TRBJ1-6, with D perhaps matching TRBD1 (6 bases). The length of the CDR3 is 17 residues. Germline CDR1 and CDR2: SGHNT and YYREEE (reference sequence). V lost 2 bases and J lost 8, with 20 bases in between. The CDR3 DNA is TGTGCCAGCAGCTTTGCGGGGGGTCACAGGGCAGATTCACCCCTCCACTTT. Encoded protein: CASSFAGGHRADSPLHF. The full variable domain, rest sourced from reference TRBV5-4 and TRBJ1-6, is ETGVTQSPTHLIKTRGQQVTLRCSSQSGHNTVSWYQQALGQGPQFIFQYYREEENGRGNFPPRFSGLQFPNYSSELNVNALELDDSALYLCASSFAGGHRADSPLHFGNGTRLTVT.

The V gene is TRBV18, the J gene TRBJ1-6; D call uncertain. The CDR3 has 12 residues. Germline V CDR1 and CDR2: KGHSH, LQKENI. V gave up 3 bases and J gave up 14 bases, with 11 bases separating them. CDR3 protein: CASSPETFTLHF. The DNA of the CDR3 is TGTGCCAGCTCACCGGAGACTTTCACCCTCCACTTT.

This sequence joins TRBV12-3 or TRBV12-4 and TRBJ1-4, with 8 bases aligning to TRBD1. V shed 6 bases, J shed 4 bases, and the junction held 1 base outside the gene matches. This CDR3 is 13 amino acids long. The CDR3 protein is CASSDRGNEKLFF. The DNA of the CDR3 is TGTGCCAGCAGCGACAGGGGTAATGAAAAACTGTTTTTT.

The rearrangement links TRBV7-8 to TRBJ2-1; 7 bases fit TRBD2. Germline loops: CDR1 SGHVS, CDR2 FQNEAQ. V trimming: 5 bases; J trimming: 5 bases; junction bases outside the gene matches: 9. The CDR3 has 15 amino acids. As DNA, the CDR3 is TGTGCCAGCAGCCGAGGGAGGGCCTGGGACAATGAGCAGTTCTTC. Its protein product is CASSRGRAWDNEQFF.

The genes are TRBV4-1 and TRBJ1-1; D uncertain. V was shortened by 4 bases and J by 2 bases, with 8 bases between the two germline ends. Germline V gives CDR1 MGHRA, CDR2 YSYEKL. CDR3 size: 13 residues. The CDR3 region has the DNA TGCGCCAGCAGCCTTCACCTAAACACTGAAGCTTTCTTT. This sequence encodes CASSLHLNTEAFF.

The V and J genes are TRBV6-2 or TRBV6-3 and TRBJ1-2; 9 nucleotides line up with TRBD1. Germline lookup yields CDR1 MNHEY and CDR2 SVGEGT. This CDR3 region has 14 residues. The V gene end was trimmed by 2 bases and the J gene end by 8 bases; junction bases not matched to a gene: 6. This chain's CDR3 is CASSYQGQGGGYTF. Written as DNA, the CDR3 is TGTGCCAGCAGTTACCAGGGACAGGGAGGCGGCTACACCTTC.